This TCR beta chain was sequenced in a study of blood T cell repertoires in COVID-19. Study context: Acute-phase and convalescent COVID-19 samples originated in the United States, Italy and Spain. Nucleic acid was either cDNA or gDNA, and it came from T cells, B-cell-depleted T cells, or PBMCs.

Trimming removed 0 bases from V and 0 bases from J, with 13 bases in between. Germline CDR1 LGHNA, CDR2 YSLEER. The CDR3 spans 17 residues. Original data processing: Nucleated cell number was recorded as an estimate derived from reference gene primer amplification. The table came from immunoSEQ multiplex PCR; TCRdb's copy has only in-frame clones and leaves some out. V and J calls and clone size come straight from that table; D and trimming were deduced from the DNA. The sample includes around 130,000 clones, roughly four fifths seen only once; the top ten take about an eighth. The material sequenced was peripheral blood. The receptor comes from a human donor in a cohort sampled during active COVID-19. The chain has TRBV4-3 and TRBJ2-3, with D perhaps matching TRBD2 (7 bases). The DNA for the CDR3 is TGCGCCAGCAGCCAAGAAGGAGGCGGGGGCAGCACAGATACGCAGTATTTT. Residues: CASSQEGGGGSTDTQYF.